The T cell receptor beta chain described here comes from a study of T cell changes during pregnancy in multiple sclerosis. Sequencing was performed with immunoSEQ multiplex PCR; in TCRdb, only in-frame clones are kept and a portion is missing. Of around 67,000 clones in the sample, 92% were seen once. In its sample, this clone was seen a few times. The V gene end was trimmed by 5 bases and the J gene end by 4 bases; junction bases not matched to a gene: 6. Germline CDR1 is SGHTA and CDR2 is FQGNSA. CDR3 length: 14 amino acids. The rearrangement joins TRBV7-2 to TRBJ2-3; TRBD1 aligns across 7 bases. Sequences were derived from peripheral blood, sampled in the first trimester of pregnancy. The TCR comes from a female donor with multiple sclerosis, enrolled in a pregnancy study. The CDR3: CASSRRGQPDTQYF. The CDR3 DNA reads TGTGCCAGCAGCCGCCGGGGACAGCCAGATACGCAGTATTTT.